Listed here is a single T cell receptor (beta chain). The sample belongs to a study of blood T cell repertoires in COVID-19. The germline gives CDR1 SGDLS, CDR2 YYNGEE. Unmatched junction bases numbered 5, after V lost 0 bases and J lost 2 bases. The CDR3 contains 16 residues. Clones were read by immunoSEQ multiplex PCR, and TCRdb kept only the in-frame ones, dropping some. In the table there are 150,000 or so clones, less than 90% of which are singletons. The TCR originated in a human donor in a cohort sampled during active COVID-19. The chain couples TRBV9 to TRBJ2-3; TRBD2 matches at 8 bases. The sample consisted of peripheral blood. Here the CDR3 reads CASSVGALAVTDTQYF. CDR3 sequence (DNA): TGTGCCAGCAGCGTAGGAGCACTAGCGGTCACAGATACGCAGTATTTT.